These 11 T cell receptor beta chains came from one sample sequenced in a study of blood T cell repertoires in COVID-19. Repertoires were generated with immunoSEQ multiplex PCR, while TCRdb's copy carries only in-frame clones and drops some. The data hold approximately 22,000 clones, with approximately 92% observed a single time. The sequenced sample was peripheral blood. The receptors were sampled from a man aged 70 or older with active COVID-19.

The V call is TRBV18, the J call TRBJ1-2, with 7 bases aligning to TRBD1. The CDR3 runs to 15 residues. The germline CDR1 and CDR2 sequences are KGHSH and LQKENI. J was trimmed by 5 bases and V by 2 bases; bases with no gene match: 8. The CDR3 reads CASSPEQGTLYGYTF. CDR3 DNA sequence: TGTGCCAGCTCACCAGAACAGGGGACCTTATATGGCTACACCTTC.

This chain uses TRBV4-1 with TRBJ2-1; maybe TRBD2 (6 bases). Trimming cost V 5 bases and J 1 base, with 15 bases left between them. The CDR3 totals 16 residues. Germline V gene sequence: CDR1 MGHRA, CDR2 YSYEKL. The CDR3 loop reads CASSVLASDSYNEQFF. CDR3 bases: TGCGCCAGCAGCGTCTTAGCTAGCGATTCCTACAATGAGCAGTTCTTC.

The chain uses TRBV28 and TRBJ1-5; 7 bases align to TRBD1. V lost 3 bases and J lost 2; bases outside the gene matches: 4. From germline, CDR1 is MDHEN and CDR2 SYDVKM. CDR3 length: 15 amino acids. Written as DNA, the CDR3 is TGTGCCAGCAGTTTTAGAGGGGGCCGCAATCAGCCCCAGCATTTT. It translates to CASSFRGGRNQPQHF.

J is TRBJ2-7 and V is TRBV19, with TRBD2 as a possible D gene (6 bases). Germline V gene lookup returns CDR1 LNHDA and CDR2 SQIVND (reference sequence). Trimming stripped 5 bases from V and 0 bases from J, with 11 bases between. The CDR3 consists of 14 residues. The CDR3 DNA reads TGTGCCAGTAGTCGGTCGGGAGTCTCCTACGAGCAGTACTTC. The encoded protein is CASSRSGVSYEQYF.

The V and J genes are TRBV3-1 (or the pseudogene TRBV3-2) and TRBJ2-5, with 11 bases lining up with TRBD2. The trim removed 0 bases at V and 4 bases at J, leaving 1 base unmatched. CDR3 length: 15 residues. Germline loops: CDR1 LGHDT, CDR2 YNNKEL (reference sequence). CDR3 nucleotides: TGTGCCAGCAGCCAAGAACTAGCGGGAGCAGAGACCCAGTACTTC. It yields the protein CASSQELAGAETQYF.

This sequence joins TRBV23-1 and TRBJ1-3, with D unclear. TRBV23-1 is known as an ORF, though its function is uncertain. The CDR3 spans 15 residues. V was cut by 0 bases and J by 4 bases, with 10 bases left in between. In DNA form, the CDR3 reads TGCGCCAGCAGTCAATCACAGAGAGTGGGAAACACCATATATTTT. Its protein is CASSQSQRVGNTIYF.

This chain connects TRBV24-1 to TRBJ2-3; 12 bases align to TRBD2. The CDR3 runs 12 residues. Germline V gene lookup returns CDR1 KGHDR and CDR2 SFDVKD. The J segment lost 6 bases and the V segment lost 10 bases, leaving 1 base of the junction unmatched. The CDR3 loop is CATGTSGDTQYF. The CDR3 coding sequence is TGTGCCACGGGGACTAGCGGGGATACGCAGTATTTT.

The gene calls are TRBV4-1 and TRBJ2-1, with 10 bases matching TRBD1. Germline values: CDR1 MGHRA, CDR2 YSYEKL. V trimming: 6 bases; J trimming: 5 bases; junction bases outside the gene matches: 10. The CDR3 has 16 residues. The CDR3 region is CASRATGTGVNNEQFF. CDR3 nucleotides: TGCGCCAGCAGAGCAACCGGGACAGGGGTAAACAATGAGCAGTTCTTC.

CDR3 region: CASSRTQGEPLHF. CDR3 nucleotides: TGTGCCAGTAGTAGGACTCAGGGGGAACCCCTCCACTTT. The rearrangement links TRBV19 to TRBJ1-6; 7 nucleotides line up with TRBD1. The CDR3 has 13 residues. Germline-derived CDR1 and CDR2 are LNHDA and SQIVND (reference sequence). Losses at the gene ends were 4 bases for V and 12 bases for J; bases not matched to a gene: 6.

The chain recombines TRBV28 with TRBJ2-2; 11 bases agree with TRBD2. The junction had 6 bases not matched to a gene; V was cut back by 5 bases and J by 4 bases. This CDR3 region has 16 residues. The germline gives CDR1 MDHEN, CDR2 SYDVKM. The DNA for the CDR3 is TGTGCCAGCAGTCTTACTAGCGGGAGCCCCACCGGGGAGCTGTTTTTT. Encoded protein: CASSLTSGSPTGELFF.

This clone was seen only a few times. V usage is TRBV5-1 and J usage is TRBJ2-7; tentatively, D is TRBD2 (5 bases). Trimming took off 4 bases at V and 2 bases at J, with 13 bases between the two ends. The CDR3 is 14 residues long. Germline assignment: CDR1 SGHRS and CDR2 YFSETQ. CDR3 in amino acids: CASSPSPSTYEQYF. In DNA form, the CDR3 reads TGCGCCAGCAGCCCTAGCCCGAGTACCTACGAGCAGTACTTC.